The 15 T cell receptor beta chains in this list originate from one sample, sequenced in a study of cytomegalovirus exposure and HLA in healthy donors (dated by TCRdb to about 2017). Library preparation used the immunoSEQ multiplex PCR assay. For the multiplex PCR, a mixture combining 60 forward primers for TCR Vbeta segments and 13 reverse primers for TCR Jbeta segments was used. What TCRdb holds here is the immuneACCESS table cut down to in-frame rearrangements. Part of the clones is not present; checked against another copy, under half of the missing clones reflect an unresolved V gene, and the others are unexplained. The sample data list tens of thousands of clones, and roughly 90% of these were observed just once. Of the sample, 2% to 3% falls within the top ten clones. The material sequenced was PBMCs. These TCRs come from a woman between 18 and 29 years old in good health and CMV-seronegative.

The CDR3 nucleotides read TGTGCCAGCAGCTTGGAATTAGCGGGAAGGTACGAGCAGTACTTC. It is translated as CASSLELAGRYEQYF. The chain is built from TRBV5-6 and TRBJ2-7; 8 bases map to TRBD2. This CDR3 has 15 residues. V was pared by 0 bases and J by 4 bases, with 6 bases of the junction left unmatched. Germline V gene lookup returns CDR1 SGHDT and CDR2 YYEEEE. Full variable domain (missing parts from reference TRBV5-6 and TRBJ2-7): DAGVTQSPTHLIKTRGQQVTLRCSPKSGHDTVSWYQQALGQGPQFIFQYYEEEERQRGNFPDRFSGHQFPNYSSELNVNALLLGDSALYLCASSLELAGRYEQYFGPGTRLTVT.

This clone came up a few times. The chain links TRBV6-4 to TRBJ2-1; 7 nucleotides match TRBD1. This CDR3 is built from 13 residues. Per the germline V gene, CDR1 is MRHNA and CDR2 is SNTAGT. The trim removed 2 bases at V and 6 bases at J, leaving 1 base unmatched. CDR3 in DNA: TGTGCCAGCAGTGACCGGGACAGCAATGAGCAGTTCTTC. It specifies CASSDRDSNEQFF.

This chain links TRBV19 with TRBJ1-5; D is possibly TRBD1 (6 bases). Germline-derived CDR1 and CDR2 are LNHDA and SQIVND (reference sequence). The CDR3 contains 15 residues. V was pared by 3 bases and J by 6 bases, with 15 bases between. CDR3: CASSISQGITQPQHF. The CDR3 DNA sequence: TGTGCCAGTAGTATTAGCCAGGGGATTACTCAGCCCCAGCATTTT.

This clone appeared once. This chain joins TRBV11-2 and TRBJ2-4, with 9 bases that match TRBD1. Germline V CDR1 and CDR2: SGHAT, FQNNGV. The CDR3 totals 14 residues. V lost 6 bases, J lost 6 bases, and 6 bases stayed unmatched. The CDR3 here is CASSQGQGRNIQYF. CDR3 coding DNA: TGTGCCAGCAGTCAGGGACAGGGAAGAAACATTCAGTACTTC.

The chain combines TRBV19 with TRBJ2-2; 8 bases match TRBD2. V was clipped by 9 bases and J by 3 bases; unmatched bases: 6. The germline gives CDR1 LNHDA, CDR2 SQIVND (reference sequence). The CDR3 contains 14 residues. Here the CDR3 reads CASSGLVDTGELFF. DNA for the CDR3: TGTGCCAGCTCGGGACTAGTTGACACCGGGGAGCTGTTTTTT.

The chain recombines TRBV2 with TRBJ2-3; D gene uncertain. V was pared by 2 bases and J by 2 bases, with 5 bases between. The CDR3 has 13 residues. CDR1 and CDR2 (germline): SNHLY, FYNNEI. CDR3 nucleotide sequence: TGTGCCAGCAGTGAAACTACCACAGATACGCAGTATTTT. This encodes CASSETTTDTQYF.

The chain couples TRBV5-1 to TRBJ2-7, with 7 bases lining up with TRBD2. The CDR3 extends over 14 amino acids. Germline V lookup: CDR1 SGHRS, CDR2 YFSETQ. The J segment lost 3 bases and the V segment lost 3 bases, leaving 6 bases of the junction unmatched. The DNA of the CDR3 is TGCGCCAGCAGCTCCCAGACTAGCAGCTACGAGCAGTACTTC. Its protein product is CASSSQTSSYEQYF.

The chain carries TRBV5-4 and TRBJ1-6; 9 nucleotides match TRBD1. This CDR3 is built from 16 residues. Trimming at V came to 3 bases and at J to 6 bases, leaving 7 bases not matched to a gene. CDR1 is SGHNT, CDR2 YYREEE, per germline (reference sequence). The CDR3 DNA sequence: TGTGCCAGCAGCTCCATGGGACAGGGTGGTAATTCACCCCTCCACTTT. Translation gives CASSSMGQGGNSPLHF.

The J gene is TRBJ2-3, the V gene TRBV7-9; 8 nucleotides align to TRBD2. CDR3 length equals 15 residues. CDR1 SEHNR and CDR2 FQNEAQ come from the germline V gene (reference sequence). V lost 5 bases, J lost 6 bases, and 10 bases stayed unmatched. The CDR3 reads CASSPGTRKTDTQYF. In DNA form, the CDR3 reads TGTGCCAGCAGCCCCGGGACTAGAAAAACGGATACGCAGTATTTT.

The chain is built from TRBV30 and TRBJ2-3; 8 bases line up with TRBD2. The germline CDR1 and CDR2 sequences are GTSNPN and SVGIG (reference sequence). J lost 2 bases, V lost 3 bases, and 4 bases had no gene match. The CDR3 totals 14 residues. The CDR3 nucleotides are TGTGCCTGGAGCACGGGACTAGACACAGATACGCAGTATTTT. It specifies CAWSTGLDTDTQYF.

The genes are TRBV18 and TRBJ2-7, with TRBD1 matching 7 bases. V shed 3 bases and J 1 base; nucleotides not matched to a gene: 9. Germline CDR1 and CDR2: KGHSH and LQKENI. CDR3 length: 16 residues. The CDR3 is CASSPLNRQGSYEQYF. The CDR3 region has the DNA TGTGCCAGCTCACCCCTAAACAGACAGGGATCCTACGAGCAGTACTTC.

The chain is built from TRBV5-4 and TRBJ1-4; 12 bases match TRBD1. V lost 3 bases and J lost 3; bases outside the gene matches: 9. There are 18 residues in the CDR3. The germline gives CDR1 SGHNT, CDR2 YYREEE (reference sequence). CDR3 in amino acids: CASSSRDRGRSANEKLFF. The CDR3 DNA sequence: TGTGCCAGCAGCTCCCGGGACAGGGGGCGTTCGGCTAATGAAAAACTGTTTTTT.

The chain has TRBV11-3 and TRBJ2-7; TRBD2 might be the D (5 bases). Trimming took off 1 base at V and 7 bases at J, with 8 bases between the two ends. The CDR3 spans 12 residues. From germline, CDR1 is SGHNT and CDR2 YENEEA. The CDR3, as DNA: TGTGCCAGCAGCTTAGCGGGCGGGGAGCAGTACTTC. It translates to CASSLAGGEQYF.

J is TRBJ2-7 and V is TRBV15; D may be TRBD2 (5 bases). V was clipped by 1 base and J by 5 bases, with 9 bases between them. Germline V CDR1 and CDR2: LNHNV, YYDKDF (reference sequence). This CDR3 spans 13 amino acids. The CDR3 reads CATSRVLVDEQYF. CDR3 DNA: TGTGCCACCAGCAGAGTACTAGTGGACGAGCAGTACTTC.

The V call is TRBV21-1, the J call TRBJ2-2; the table's D call, TRBD2, has no DNA check behind it. TRBV21-1 is noted as a pseudogene. The CDR3 has 16 residues. The CDR3, as DNA: TGTGCCACCCCGAAGCGGTCGGTCAGCCAAACCGGGGAGCTGTTTTTT. Translated, it gives CATPKRSVSQTGELFF.